Listed below are T cell receptor beta chains from one sample, sequenced in a study of T cell repertoires in cytomegalovirus infection. In TCRdb, the reads were re-called with MiXCR into one record per CDR3 protein. The data hold about 920,000 distinct CDR3 sequences, with roughly 30% observed a single time. Which antigens these TCRs recognize remains unknown. The specimen was cultured CD8+ T cells from PBMCs, collected from culture after CMV antigen stimulation. The source is a human donor in good health (CMV status not recorded). Some clones in this sample may be carry-over from other donors' samples. The CDR3 runs from the conserved cysteine through the conserved F or W. Fields, in order: CDR3 DNA, CDR3 protein, clone size, D gene, J gene, V gene. The D gene is left open where the match is weak. Clone size is given for some rows only: seen once, a few or many times, or a class if the clone is expanded.

CDR3nt: TGTGCCAGCAGCTTAGTAGGCGACTATAACAATGAGCAGTTCTTC
CDR3aa: CASSLVGDYNNEQFF
abundance: many
d_gene: NA
j_gene: TRBJ2-1
v_gene: TRBV7-9

CDR3nt: TGCAGCGCCCCAAATCAAGGTGGCTACACCTTC
CDR3aa: CSAPNQGGYTF
abundance: NA
d_gene: NA
j_gene: TRBJ1-2
v_gene: TRBV29-1

CDR3nt: TGCAGCGTTGTCGACAAACAAGGGGGGACCCAGTACTTC
CDR3aa: CSVVDKQGGTQYF
abundance: few
d_gene: NA
j_gene: TRBJ2-5
v_gene: TRBV29-1

CDR3nt: TGTGCCAGCAGTGAACCAGCGGGGAGCTTCGACACCGGGAAGCTGTTTTTT
CDR3aa: CASSEPAGSFDTGKLFF
abundance: NA
d_gene: TRBD2
j_gene: TRBJ2-2
v_gene: TRBV6-1

CDR3nt: TGTGCCAGCAGTTTTAGGGGACAGGGGAACACTGAAGCTTTCTTT
CDR3aa: CASSFRGQGNTEAFF
abundance: NA
d_gene: TRBD1
j_gene: TRBJ1-1
v_gene: TRBV12-3/TRBV12-4

CDR3nt: TGTGCCAGCAGCGGCTACGACAGGGTCGAGATGGTATCGGACTATGGCTACACCTTC
CDR3aa: CASSGYDRVEMVSDYGYTF
abundance: NA
d_gene: TRBD1
j_gene: TRBJ1-2
v_gene: TRBV9

CDR3nt: TGTGCCAGCTCACTAAGGGGGGGGCAATCCGAGCAGTACTTC
CDR3aa: CASSLRGGQSEQYF
abundance: NA
d_gene: NA
j_gene: TRBJ2-7
v_gene: TRBV18

CDR3nt: TGTGCCAGCAGCTCAGGGGGCTATTATGGCTACACCTTC
CDR3aa: CASSSGGYYGYTF
abundance: many
d_gene: TRBD1
j_gene: TRBJ1-2
v_gene: TRBV27

CDR3nt: TGTGCCAGCAGCCAAGAGGGGTCCTACATGGAACTCGGGGAGCTGTTTTTT
CDR3aa: CASSQEGSYMELGELFF
abundance: NA
d_gene: NA
j_gene: TRBJ2-2
v_gene: TRBV3-1

CDR3nt: TGTGCCAGCAGTTACTCGGCGGTTAGGATCTCCTACGAGCAGTACTTC
CDR3aa: CASSYSAVRISYEQYF
abundance: NA
d_gene: NA
j_gene: TRBJ2-7
v_gene: TRBV6-5

CDR3nt: TGTGCCAGTAGTGAGGGGGCCACTGAAGCTTTCTTT
CDR3aa: CASSEGATEAFF
abundance: many
d_gene: TRBD1
j_gene: TRBJ1-1
v_gene: TRBV6-1

CDR3nt: TGTGCCAGCAGTTACTCCGCGGGCCCCGGCCGTCGATTTGGAAACACCATATATTTT
CDR3aa: CASSYSAGPGRRFGNTIYF
abundance: once
d_gene: NA
j_gene: TRBJ1-3
v_gene: TRBV6-5

CDR3nt: TGTGCCAGCAGCTTAGTGGCCGGGACAGGGCCCACTGAAGCTTTCTTT
CDR3aa: CASSLVAGTGPTEAFF
abundance: many
d_gene: TRBD1
j_gene: TRBJ1-1
v_gene: TRBV7-2

CDR3nt: TGCGCCAGCAGCTTGACAGGACCTGAAGATCAGCCCCAGCATTTT
CDR3aa: CASSLTGPEDQPQHF
abundance: few
d_gene: NA
j_gene: TRBJ1-5
v_gene: TRBV5-1

CDR3nt: TGTGCCAGCAGCCCAAGCCAAGATCGGCTGCTGTGGGGGAACACTGAAGCTTTCTTT
CDR3aa: CASSPSQDRLLWGNTEAFF
abundance: few
d_gene: NA
j_gene: TRBJ1-1
v_gene: TRBV4-2

CDR3nt: TGTGCCAGCACGAATGGAGGCTGGAATCAGCCCCAGCATTTT
CDR3aa: CASTNGGWNQPQHF
abundance: few
d_gene: NA
j_gene: TRBJ1-5
v_gene: TRBV7-9

CDR3nt: TGTGCCATCAATACAGGGGGCGCTGACTATGGCTACACCTTC
CDR3aa: CAINTGGADYGYTF
abundance: NA
d_gene: TRBD1
j_gene: TRBJ1-2
v_gene: TRBV10-3

CDR3nt: TGTGCCAGCAGTGAATATTACGGGGGGCTCCACACCGGGGAGCTGTTTTTT
CDR3aa: CASSEYYGGLHTGELFF
abundance: few
d_gene: NA
j_gene: TRBJ2-2
v_gene: TRBV25-1

CDR3nt: TGCAGTGCTAGAGATCCGGGGACTAGCCCTTACCTTAGCACAGATACGCAGTATTTT
CDR3aa: CSARDPGTSPYLSTDTQYF
abundance: NA
d_gene: TRBD2
j_gene: TRBJ2-3
v_gene: TRBV20-1

CDR3nt: TGTGCCATCAGTGAGGACATAAACACTAGCACAGATACGCAGTATTTT
CDR3aa: CAISEDINTSTDTQYF
abundance: NA
d_gene: NA
j_gene: TRBJ2-3
v_gene: TRBV10-3

CDR3nt: TGTGCCATCAGAAAGACAGACGGGACCCAGTACTTC
CDR3aa: CAIRKTDGTQYF
abundance: few
d_gene: NA
j_gene: TRBJ2-5
v_gene: TRBV10-3

CDR3nt: TGTGCCAGCTCCGCGGGGGATACCTACGAGCAGTACTTC
CDR3aa: CASSAGDTYEQYF
abundance: few
d_gene: TRBD2
j_gene: TRBJ2-7
v_gene: TRBV18